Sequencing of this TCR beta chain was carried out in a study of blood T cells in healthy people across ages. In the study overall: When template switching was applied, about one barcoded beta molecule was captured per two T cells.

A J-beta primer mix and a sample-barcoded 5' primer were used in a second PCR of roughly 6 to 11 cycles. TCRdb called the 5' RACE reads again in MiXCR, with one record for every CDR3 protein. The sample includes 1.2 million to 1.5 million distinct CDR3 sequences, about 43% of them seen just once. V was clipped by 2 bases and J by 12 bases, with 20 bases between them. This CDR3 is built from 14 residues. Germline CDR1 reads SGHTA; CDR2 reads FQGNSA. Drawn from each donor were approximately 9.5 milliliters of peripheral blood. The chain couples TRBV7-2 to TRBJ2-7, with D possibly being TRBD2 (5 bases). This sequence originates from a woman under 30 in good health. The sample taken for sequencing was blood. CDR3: CASSLSNSAPGLYF. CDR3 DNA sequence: TGTGCCAGCAGCTTATCAAATAGCGCCCCGGGGTTGTACTTC.